This TCR beta chain is from a study of control samples from healthy donors and cancer patients. Sequencing was performed with immunoSEQ multiplex PCR; in TCRdb, only in-frame clones are kept and a portion is missing. The profile covers approximately 52,000 clones, with approximately 95% appearing a single time and 1.1% taken by the ten largest. With V trimmed by 0 bases and J by 8 bases, 8 bases remained unmatched. The CDR3 is 16 residues long. Germline V lookup: CDR1 LGHNA, CDR2 YNFKEQ. This chain connects TRBV4-2 to TRBJ2-1; 9 nucleotides line up with TRBD2. The receptor comes from a young woman in good health. The sequenced material came from blood. The CDR3 is CASSQEWRGGRDEQFF. The CDR3 DNA follows: TGTGCCAGCAGCCAAGAATGGCGGGGGGGCAGGGATGAGCAGTTCTTC.